The source of this TCR beta chain is a study of human T cells and chemical hapten exposure. Specified time point: patch test 1, 2 weeks after DPC sensitization. Noted treatment: therapeutic diphenylcyclopropenone sensitization with weekly scalp DPC. TCRdb reprocessed the RACE reads with MiXCR, giving one entry per CDR3 protein. In the table there are some 83,000 distinct CDR3 sequences, around a tenth of which are singletons. In germline, CDR1 is SGHNT, CDR2 YYREEE (reference sequence). V was clipped by 4 bases and J by 1 base, with 11 bases between them. The CDR3 loop spans 15 amino acids. At least ten counts were recorded for this clonotype.

The sequence was collected from a woman in her forties or fifties with alopecia areata. Some clones in this sample may be carry-over from other donors' samples. V is TRBV5-4 and J is TRBJ2-2; the D gene is possibly TRBD1 (6 bases). The material sequenced was whole blood, taken in connection with sensitization to the hapten diphenylcyclopropenone (DPC). The CDR3, as DNA: TGTGCCAGCAGCAAAGGACAGATGAACACCGGGGAGCTGTTTTTT. Residues: CASSKGQMNTGELFF.